The 23 T cell receptor beta chains presented below share a single source sample, sequenced in a study of identifying expanded T cells in peripheral blood. Produced via immunoSEQ multiplex PCR; TCRdb's table is partial and in-frame only. The sample shows around 76,000 clones, roughly 88% of them seen only once. The sequenced sample was blood. The source of these receptors is a person aged 18 to 70 in good health.

The V and J genes are TRBV4-3 and TRBJ2-7, with D possibly TRBD2 on 6 matching bases. CDR1 and CDR2 from the germline V gene are LGHNA and YSLEER. This CDR3 is built from 15 residues. V was shortened by 2 bases and J by 6 bases, with 17 bases between the two germline ends. CDR3 nucleotide sequence: TGCGCCAGCAGCCAATCGGCGGGGCTGACTGGCGAGCAGTACTTC. Protein product: CASSQSAGLTGEQYF.

This clone showed up just a few times. The genes are TRBV28 and TRBJ2-4, with D tentatively TRBD1 (8 bases). Germline CDR1 reads MDHEN; CDR2 reads SYDVKM. CDR3 length: 15 residues. V lost 5 bases and J 0 bases, leaving 11 bases between the germline ends. The CDR3 protein is CASSHRGGAKNIQYF. For the CDR3, the DNA is TGTGCCAGCAGTCACAGGGGGGGAGCCAAAAACATTCAGTACTTC. Complete variable domain (other parts from reference TRBV28 and TRBJ2-4): DVKVTQSSRYLVKRTGEKVFLECVQDMDHENMFWYRQDPGLGLRLIYFSYDVKMKEKGDIPEGYSVSREKKERFSLILESASTNQTSMYLCASSHRGGAKNIQYFGAGTRLSVL.

CDR3 in amino acids: CASSLGLALYEQYF. CDR3 nucleotides: TGTGCCAGCAGCTTGGGACTAGCTCTCTACGAGCAGTACTTC. The J gene is TRBJ2-7, the V gene TRBV7-9; 9 bases are shared with TRBD2. CDR1 is SEHNR, CDR2 FQNEAQ, per germline (reference sequence). There are 14 residues in the CDR3. V trimming: 3 bases; J trimming: 3 bases; junction bases outside the gene matches: 3.

CDR3 nucleotide sequence: TGTGCCAGCAGCGTTAGCGGGGGAAACTACAATGAGCAGTTCTTC. Translating it yields CASSVSGGNYNEQFF. The chain has TRBV7-8 and TRBJ2-1; TRBD2 agrees at 9 bases. Germline values: CDR1 SGHVS, CDR2 FQNEAQ. Losses at the gene ends were 5 bases for V and 3 bases for J; bases not matched to a gene: 5. The CDR3 spans 15 residues.

V and J are TRBV11-1 and TRBJ2-5, with D tentatively TRBD2 (6 bases). The CDR3 loop spans 14 amino acids. The V gene's germline CDR1 is SGHAT and CDR2 FQDESV (reference sequence). V gave up 5 bases and J gave up 3 bases, with 13 bases separating them. The CDR3 DNA reads TGTGCCAGCAGCCCTCCGGGACTCGAAGAGACCCAGTACTTC. The encoded protein is CASSPPGLEETQYF.

This CDR3 is CASRSGASGTYEQYF. The CDR3 bases are TGTGCCAGCAGGTCGGGGGCTAGCGGGACCTACGAGCAGTACTTC. The chain employs TRBV28 and TRBJ2-7; 9 bases line up with TRBD2. V lost 6 bases, J lost 2 bases, and 8 bases stayed unmatched. This CDR3 has 15 residues. Germline V gene lookup returns CDR1 MDHEN and CDR2 SYDVKM.

The chain couples TRBV5-5 to TRBJ2-6; D not certain. In germline, CDR1 is SGHKS, CDR2 YYEKEE (reference sequence). This CDR3 is built from 15 residues. V gave up 2 bases and J gave up 0 bases, with 6 bases separating them. The DNA of the CDR3 is TGTGCCAGCAGCTTTAGTCTCTCTGGGGCCAACGTCCTGACTTTC. Translating it yields CASSFSLSGANVLTF. The whole variable domain, filled in from reference TRBV5-5 and TRBJ2-6, reads DAGVTQSPTHLIKTRGQQVTLRCSPISGHKSVSWYQQVLGQGPQFIFQYYEKEERGRGNFPDRFSARQFPNYSSELNVNALLLGDSALYLCASSFSLSGANVLTFGAGSRLTVL.

The chain uses TRBV2 and TRBJ2-1; 8 bases line up with TRBD2. The CDR3 has 14 residues. CDR1 SNHLY and CDR2 FYNNEI come from the germline V gene. The trim removed 4 bases at V and 8 bases at J, leaving 7 bases unmatched. The CDR3: CASSVVGTRDEQFF. In nucleotides, the CDR3 is TGTGCCAGCAGTGTTGTTGGGACTAGGGATGAGCAGTTCTTC.

This sequence joins TRBV7-9 and TRBJ2-5, with 10 bases aligning to TRBD1. The CDR3 totals 16 residues. Germline V lookup: CDR1 SEHNR, CDR2 FQNEAQ (reference sequence). The V gene end was trimmed by 2 bases and the J gene end by 4 bases; junction bases not matched to a gene: 7. CDR3 amino acids: CASSLYTGTGVETQYF. As DNA, the CDR3 is TGTGCCAGCAGCTTATACACCGGGACAGGGGTAGAGACCCAGTACTTC.

The chain joins TRBV7-2 to TRBJ1-2, with D unresolved. Germline CDR1 SGHTA, CDR2 FQGNSA. Trimming pared 3 bases from V and 3 bases from J, leaving 11 bases between. The CDR3 is 14 residues long. Here the CDR3 DNA reads TGTGCCAGCAGCTTTGGTGGACGGGACTATGGCTACACCTTC. Its translation: CASSFGGRDYGYTF.

This clone is a singleton in its sample. This chain joins TRBV11-3 and TRBJ2-5; no clear D gene. Between the trimmed V and J ends, which lost 2 bases and 7 bases, there was a span of 14 bases. Germline-derived CDR1 and CDR2 are SGHNT and YENEEA. The CDR3 has 14 amino acids. The CDR3 protein is CASSLSYGSGTQYF. CDR3 coding DNA: TGTGCCAGCAGCTTAAGTTACGGGTCGGGGACCCAGTACTTC.

The V call is TRBV29-1, the J call TRBJ2-5; 8 bases fit TRBD2. This CDR3 contains 15 residues. Unmatched junction bases numbered 5, after V lost 1 base and J lost 1 base. Germline-derived CDR1 and CDR2 are SQVTM and ANQGSEA. CDR3 sequence: CSVEGGRYRQETQYF. The CDR3 DNA sequence: TGCAGCGTTGAAGGCGGGAGGTACCGCCAAGAGACCCAGTACTTC. Combining the CDR3 with reference TRBV29-1 and TRBJ2-5 gives the whole variable domain SAVISQKPSRDICQRGTSLTIQCQVDSQVTMMFWYRQQPGQSLTLIATANQGSEATYESGFVIDKFPISRPNLTFSTLTVSNMSPEDSSIYLCSVEGGRYRQETQYFGPGTRLLVL.

This clone was picked up one time. The chain carries TRBV5-1 and TRBJ2-6; TRBD1 agrees at 9 bases. V shed 5 bases and J 4 bases; nucleotides not matched to a gene: 16. The CDR3 loop spans 19 amino acids. Germline-derived CDR1 and CDR2 are SGHRS and YFSETQ. The CDR3 DNA follows: TGCGCCAGCAGGCAGACAGGGGGGGCGCAGAGTTCAGGGGCCAACGTCCTGACTTTC. Translated: CASRQTGGAQSSGANVLTF.

The chain is built from TRBV27 and TRBJ2-7; D is possibly TRBD2 (6 bases). CDR1 is MNHEY, CDR2 SMNVEV, per germline (reference sequence). Trimming stripped 8 bases from V and 4 bases from J, with 15 bases between. CDR3 length equals 13 residues. CDR3 coding DNA: TGTGCCAGCGCTTTTAGTGGGGGGTACGAGCAGTACTTC. Its protein product is CASAFSGGYEQYF.

In nucleotides, the CDR3 is TGTGCCAGCAGCTATGGGGGTTACGAGCAGTACTTC. Residues: CASSYGGYEQYF. The J gene is TRBJ2-7, the V gene TRBV11-3; D is tentatively TRBD1 or TRBD2 (5 bases each). The germline gives CDR1 SGHNT, CDR2 YENEEA. Trimming cost V 4 bases and J 4 bases, with 8 bases left between them. This CDR3 has 12 amino acids.

The chain carries TRBV7-2 and TRBJ2-7; a possible D gene is TRBD1 (6 bases). Germline V gene data show CDR1 as SGHTA and CDR2 as FQGNSA. V gave up 1 base and J gave up 2 bases, with 12 bases separating them. This CDR3 contains 15 residues. CDR3 DNA sequence: TGTGCCAGCAGCTTAGAGGGCAGGGGAACCTACGAGCAGTACTTC. It is translated as CASSLEGRGTYEQYF.

V is TRBV5-1 and J is TRBJ1-3; D may be TRBD1 (5 bases). CDR3 length equals 14 residues. The germline CDR1 and CDR2 sequences are SGHRS and YFSETQ. Trimming left V 2 bases short and J 0 bases short, with 6 bases between. As DNA, the CDR3 is TGCGCCAGCAGCTTACAGGCCTCTGGAAACACCATATATTTT. Its protein is CASSLQASGNTIYF.

The V and J genes are TRBV28 and TRBJ1-2, with a weak D call TRBD1 (5 bases). Germline V lookup: CDR1 MDHEN, CDR2 SYDVKM. V was pared by 2 bases and J by 3 bases, with 7 bases between. This CDR3 has 13 amino acids. The CDR3 nucleotides read TGTGCCAGCAGTTTAGCAGGGTACTATGGCTACACCTTC. This gives the protein CASSLAGYYGYTF.

Only one count was recorded for this clone. This rearrangement joins TRBV4-3 to TRBJ2-2; 12 nucleotides match TRBD2. V lost 1 base, J lost 6 bases, and 6 bases stayed unmatched. CDR1 LGHNA and CDR2 YSLEER come from the germline V gene. The CDR3 has 17 amino acids. CDR3: CASSQGVTSGRPGELFF. CDR3 bases: TGCGCCAGCAGCCAAGGCGTGACTAGCGGGAGACCCGGGGAGCTGTTTTTT.

The chain is built from TRBV28 and TRBJ2-1; D gene unclear. This CDR3 contains 13 residues. Germline assignment: CDR1 MDHEN and CDR2 SYDVKM. Trimming removed 3 bases at V and 4 bases at J, with 7 bases between. CDR3 amino acids: CASSLKIYNEQFF. The CDR3 coding sequence is TGTGCCAGCAGTTTGAAGATTTACAATGAGCAGTTCTTC.

The chain recombines TRBV7-9 with TRBJ2-6; 9 bases are a match to TRBD2. The germline CDR1 and CDR2 sequences are SEHNR and FQNEAQ (reference sequence). V lost 11 bases to trimming and J lost 2 bases; unmatched junction nucleotides: 4. CDR3 size: 14 residues. The CDR3 here is CACGRAPGANVLTF. The CDR3 region has the DNA TGTGCCTGCGGGAGGGCCCCTGGGGCCAACGTCCTGACTTTC.

The chain recombines TRBV5-3 with TRBJ2-3; 12 bases are shared with TRBD2. TRBV5-3 carries the ORF label, with uncertain function. V trimming: 0 bases; J trimming: 5 bases; junction bases outside the gene matches: 13. The length of the CDR3 is 19 residues. Written as DNA, the CDR3 is TGTGCCAGAAGCTTGGGACTAGCGGGAGACGCGAGTTGGTTAGATACGCAGTATTTT. Translated, it gives CARSLGLAGDASWLDTQYF.

The rearrangement links TRBV4-3 to TRBJ2-1; D is unresolved. Germline CDR1 is LGHNA and CDR2 is YSLEER. The CDR3 is 12 amino acids. Trimming left V 0 bases short and J 13 bases short, with 10 bases between. The chain's CDR3 is CASSQDRALQFF. The CDR3 region has the DNA TGCGCCAGCAGCCAAGATCGGGCGTTACAGTTCTTC.